This T cell receptor (beta chain) stems from a study of T-cell reconstitution after alpha-beta-depleted transplantation in children. The TCRbeta library incorporated unique molecular identifiers. TCRdb re-called the PCR reads with MiXCR, one entry per CDR3 protein. The repertoire includes 500,000 to 650,000 distinct CDR3 sequences, roughly an eighth of them detected once, and approximately 14% sits in the top ten. This clonotype has just a few counts. CDR1 and CDR2 (germline): SGHAT, FQNNGV. V was pared by 4 bases and J by 7 bases, with 11 bases between. The CDR3 sequence is 13 residues long. V usage is TRBV11-2 and J usage is TRBJ1-5; possibly TRBD1 for D (5 bases). This specimen consisted of PBMCs, mostly from graft donor cells, obtained 180 days after TCRalphabeta/CD19-depleted stem cell transplant. This sequence originates from a female patient aged 2 to 10 who had a stem cell transplant for aplastic anemia, so the T cells may come from the graft donor. The CDR3 loop is CASSSGTRQPQHF. The CDR3, as DNA: TGTGCCAGCAGCTCCGGGACGCGACAGCCCCAGCATTTT.